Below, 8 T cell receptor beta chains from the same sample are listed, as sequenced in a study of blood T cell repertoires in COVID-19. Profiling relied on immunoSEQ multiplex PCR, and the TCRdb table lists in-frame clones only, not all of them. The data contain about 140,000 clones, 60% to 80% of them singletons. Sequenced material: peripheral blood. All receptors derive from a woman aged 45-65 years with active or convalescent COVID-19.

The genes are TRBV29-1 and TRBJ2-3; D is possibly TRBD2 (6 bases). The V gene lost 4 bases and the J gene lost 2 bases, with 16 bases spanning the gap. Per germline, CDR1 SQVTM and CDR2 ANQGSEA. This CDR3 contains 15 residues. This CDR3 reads CSVGVSGEITDTQYF. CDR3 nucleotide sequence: TGCAGCGTTGGAGTATCGGGGGAGATCACAGATACGCAGTATTTT.

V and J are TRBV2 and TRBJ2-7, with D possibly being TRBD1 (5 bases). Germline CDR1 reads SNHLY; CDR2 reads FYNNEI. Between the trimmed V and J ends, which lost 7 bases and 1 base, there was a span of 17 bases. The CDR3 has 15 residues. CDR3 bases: TGTGCCAGCATTAAAGAGACAGTTACATCCTACGAGCAGTACTTC. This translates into CASIKETVTSYEQYF.

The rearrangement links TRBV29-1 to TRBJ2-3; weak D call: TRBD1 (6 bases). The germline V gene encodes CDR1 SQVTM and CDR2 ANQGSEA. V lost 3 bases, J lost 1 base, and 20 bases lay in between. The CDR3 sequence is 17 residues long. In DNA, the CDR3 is TGCAGCGTTGAGGGGGCCGAAGAGCTTCCACGCACAGATACGCAGTATTTT. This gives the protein CSVEGAEELPRTDTQYF.

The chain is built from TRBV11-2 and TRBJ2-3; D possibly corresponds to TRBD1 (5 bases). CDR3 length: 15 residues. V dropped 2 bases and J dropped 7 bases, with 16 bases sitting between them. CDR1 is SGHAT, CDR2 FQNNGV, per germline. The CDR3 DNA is TGTGCCAGCAGCTTAAATAGGGGAATGCAAAATACGCAGTATTTT. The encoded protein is CASSLNRGMQNTQYF.

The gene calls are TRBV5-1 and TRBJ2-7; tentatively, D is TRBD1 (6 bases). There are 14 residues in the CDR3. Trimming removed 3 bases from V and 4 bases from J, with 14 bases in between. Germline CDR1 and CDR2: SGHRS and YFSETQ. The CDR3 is CASSSTNRDYEQYF. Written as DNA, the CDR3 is TGCGCCAGCAGCTCGACTAACAGGGATTACGAGCAGTACTTC.

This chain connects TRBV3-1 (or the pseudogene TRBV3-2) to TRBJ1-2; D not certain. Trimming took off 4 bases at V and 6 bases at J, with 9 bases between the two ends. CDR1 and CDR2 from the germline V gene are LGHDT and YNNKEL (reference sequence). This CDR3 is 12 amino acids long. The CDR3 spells CASSRSVDGYTF. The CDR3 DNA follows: TGTGCCAGCAGCCGATCAGTGGATGGCTACACCTTC.

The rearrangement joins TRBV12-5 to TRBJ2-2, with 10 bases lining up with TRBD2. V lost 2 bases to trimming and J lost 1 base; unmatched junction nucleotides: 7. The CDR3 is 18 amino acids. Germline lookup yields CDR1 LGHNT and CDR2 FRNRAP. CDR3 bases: TGTGCTAGTGGTTTGAGACCCGGGACTAGCGAGAACACCGGGGAGCTGTTTTTT. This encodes CASGLRPGTSENTGELFF.

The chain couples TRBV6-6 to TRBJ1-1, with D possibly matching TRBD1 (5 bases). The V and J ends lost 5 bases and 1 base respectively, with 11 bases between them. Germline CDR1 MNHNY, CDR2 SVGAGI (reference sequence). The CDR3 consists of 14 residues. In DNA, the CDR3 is TGTGCCAGCAGTGACCCGACAGCGAACACTGAAGCTTTCTTT. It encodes CASSDPTANTEAFF.